This is a list of T cell receptor beta chains from one sample in a study of T cell changes during pregnancy in multiple sclerosis. Profiled with immunoSEQ multiplex PCR; TCRdb holds only in-frame clones, not every one. In the table there are tens of thousands of clones, 90% to 95% of which are singletons. Sequences were derived from CD4+ T cells from peripheral blood mononuclear cells, sampled before pregnancy. These receptors were obtained from a female donor with multiple sclerosis, enrolled in a pregnancy study. CDR3s include the opening cysteine and the closing phenylalanine or tryptophan. The D gene is left open where the match is weak. Only part of the rows carry a size: once, few, many, or a class if the clone is expanded.

J gene | V gene | clone size | D gene | CDR3 protein | CDR3 DNA
TRBJ1-3 | TRBV25-1 | - | - | CASSEGGFTGNTIYF | TGTGCCAGCAGTGAGGGGGGATTCACTGGAAACACCATATATTTT
TRBJ2-1 | TRBV19 | - | TRBD2 | CASSILRGGYNEQFF | TGTGCCAGTAGTATCCTGCGGGGGGGATACAATGAGCAGTTCTTC
TRBJ1-2 | TRBV9 | - | - | CASSVEPGKGYGYTF | TGTGCCAGCAGCGTAGAGCCGGGGAAGGGCTATGGCTACACCTTC
TRBJ2-3 | TRBV28 | - | - | CASSTGRERSDTQYF | TGTGCCAGCAGTACTGGGCGGGAAAGGTCAGATACGCAGTATTTT
TRBJ2-5 | TRBV11-3 | - | - | CASSLETGWGETQYF | TGTGCCAGCAGTTTAGAGACAGGCTGGGGAGAGACCCAGTACTTC
TRBJ2-6 | TRBV6-1 | - | - | CASSEFGSRANVLTF | TGTGCCAGCAGTGAATTTGGTAGCAGGGCCAACGTCCTGACTTTC
TRBJ2-2 | TRBV11-3 | - | - | CASSLNPGLGGNTGELFF | TGTGCCAGCAGCTTAAATCCTGGCCTCGGAGGGAACACCGGGGAGCTGTTTTTT
TRBJ2-7 | TRBV6-1 | - | TRBD1 | CASRKGQGDEQYF | TGTGCCAGCAGGAAGGGACAGGGAGACGAGCAGTACTTC
TRBJ2-7 | TRBV5-6 | - | - | CASSLRWSDGYEQYF | TGTGCCAGCAGCTTGAGATGGAGCGACGGGTACGAGCAGTACTTC
TRBJ2-5 | TRBV2 | once | TRBD2 | CASSDLSLAGEETQYF | TGTGCCAGCAGTGATCTTTCTCTGGCGGGAGAAGAGACCCAGTACTTC
TRBJ2-3 | TRBV21-1 | - | - | CASTERGIAGSTDTQYF | TGTGCCAGCACCGAAAGGGGGATAGCGGGGAGCACAGATACGCAGTATTTT
TRBJ2-5 | TRBV29-1 | - | TRBD2 | CSVRTSGGETQYF | TGCAGCGTTCGGACTAGCGGGGGTGAGACCCAGTACTTC
TRBJ2-5 | TRBV7-9 | once | TRBD1 | CASSSTIRGPGETQYF | TGTGCCAGCAGCTCAACCATCAGGGGGCCCGGGGAGACCCAGTACTTC
TRBJ1-6 | TRBV7-9 | - | - | CASSLGGNNNSPLHF | TGTGCCAGCAGCTTAGGAGGGAATAATAATTCACCCCTCCACTTT
TRBJ1-1 | TRBV28 | - | - | CASSPRDWNRNTEAFF | TGTGCCAGCAGCCCCCGGGACTGGAATAGAAACACTGAAGCTTTCTTT
TRBJ1-1 | TRBV27 | - | TRBD1 | CASSPRQGVDTEAFF | TGTGCCAGCAGTCCCCGACAGGGAGTAGACACTGAAGCTTTCTTT
TRBJ2-3 | TRBV2 | once | - | CASSEEDTQYF | TGTGCCAGCAGCGAGGAGGATACGCAGTATTTT
TRBJ2-1 | TRBV30 | - | - | CAWKRGTYNEQFF | TGTGCCTGGAAGAGGGGGACCTACAATGAGCAGTTCTTC
TRBJ1-2 | TRBV19 | - | - | CASSITGELYGYTF | TGTGCCAGTAGTATAACAGGTGAACTCTATGGCTACACCTTC
TRBJ1-2 | TRBV5-4 | - | TRBD1 | CASSTVTGEVYGYTF | TGTGCCAGCAGCACAGTAACAGGGGAGGTCTATGGCTACACCTTC
TRBJ2-5 | TRBV5-6 | - | TRBD2 | CASSFRASGGAAETQYF | TGTGCCAGCAGCTTTCGGGCTAGCGGGGGGGCGGCAGAGACCCAGTACTTC
TRBJ2-7 | TRBV5-1 | once | TRBD2 | CASGFAGEYKQYF | TGCGCCAGCGGGTTCGCGGGAGAATACAAGCAGTACTTC
TRBJ1-1 | TRBV18 | few | - | CASSPQAKNTEAFF | TGTGCCAGCTCACCTCAGGCGAAGAACACTGAAGCTTTCTTT
TRBJ2-3 | TRBV27 | - | - | CASSLWVGRDTQYF | TGTGCCAGCAGTTTATGGGTGGGCAGAGATACGCAGTATTTT
TRBJ1-6 | TRBV7-9 | - | TRBD1 | CASSLRAGQVASPLHF | TGTGCCAGCAGCTTAAGGGCAGGACAGGTCGCTTCACCCCTCCACTTT
TRBJ1-6 | TRBV28 | - | - | CASSLRGMGSYNSPLHF | TGTGCCAGCAGTCTAAGGGGGATGGGTTCCTATAATTCACCCCTCCACTTT
TRBJ2-7 | TRBV5-4 | - | - | CASSFNRYTGNEQYF | TGTGCCAGCAGCTTTAATCGGTACACCGGGAACGAGCAGTACTTC
TRBJ1-5 | TRBV21-1 | - | - | CASSKGTFRGYQPQHF | TGTGCCAGCAGCAAAGGAACCTTCCGGGGATATCAGCCCCAGCATTTT
TRBJ2-1 | TRBV9 | once | TRBD2 | CASTPLAGGYNEQFF | TGTGCCAGCACACCCCTAGCGGGAGGTTACAATGAGCAGTTCTTC
TRBJ1-2 | TRBV18 | - | TRBD1 | CASSPLTDRLGGYTF | TGTGCCAGCTCACCACTTACGGACAGGTTAGGAGGCTACACCTTC
TRBJ1-6 | TRBV28 | - | TRBD1 | CASRRPGTGDRTLHF | TGTGCCAGCAGACGACCAGGGACAGGGGACAGAACCCTCCACTTT
TRBJ2-5 | TRBV10-3 | - | TRBD1 | CAISEPKKGQGGETQYF | TGTGCCATCAGTGAGCCCAAAAAGGGACAGGGTGGGGAGACCCAGTACTTC
TRBJ2-1 | TRBV28 | - | - | CASNERAYNEQFF | TGTGCCAGCAACGAGCGGGCTTACAATGAGCAGTTCTTC
TRBJ1-6 | TRBV10-1 | few | TRBD1 | CASSAPGQGVSSYNSPLHF | TGCGCCAGCAGTGCGCCGGGACAGGGCGTTAGCTCCTATAATTCACCCCTCCACTTT
TRBJ2-3 | TRBV6-6 | - | TRBD2 | CATQSGSRGDTQYF | TGTGCCACCCAAAGCGGGAGTAGGGGAGATACGCAGTATTTT
TRBJ2-1 | TRBV11-2 | - | - | CASSLVGGGDLNNEQFF | TGTGCCAGCAGCTTAGTTGGGGGCGGTGACTTAAACAATGAGCAGTTCTTC
TRBJ1-2 | TRBV7-2 | - | - | CASSLSWRINGYTF | TGTGCCAGCAGCTTATCCTGGAGGATCAATGGCTACACCTTC
TRBJ2-7 | TRBV7-9 | - | TRBD1 | CASSTSGTGIAYEQYF | TGTGCCAGCAGCACCTCCGGGACAGGGATCGCCTACGAGCAGTACTTC
TRBJ2-5 | TRBV4-1 | - | TRBD1 | CASSPAGRDRGETQYF | TGCGCCAGCAGCCCGGCAGGCCGGGACAGGGGAGAGACCCAGTACTTC
TRBJ2-1 | TRBV7-7 | - | TRBD2 | CASSTRPGGPNNEQFF | TGTGCCAGCAGCACGAGACCGGGGGGGCCAAACAATGAGCAGTTCTTC
TRBJ2-3 | TRBV10-1 | - | TRBD1 | CASITGGADTDTQYF | TGCGCCAGCATCACAGGGGGCGCTGATACAGATACGCAGTATTTT
TRBJ2-1 | TRBV5-4 | - | TRBD1 | CASSKGTGSYNEQFF | TGTGCCAGCAGCAAAGGGACAGGGTCCTACAATGAGCAGTTCTTC
TRBJ1-3 | TRBV18 | once | - | CASSPQAGAGNTIYF | TGTGCCAGCTCACCACAGGCAGGGGCTGGAAACACCATATATTTT
TRBJ2-7 | TRBV7-2 | - | TRBD2 | CASSPNSGYHEQYF | TGTGCCAGCAGCCCCAATAGCGGGTACCACGAGCAGTACTTC
TRBJ1-5 | TRBV6-6 | - | - | CASRTPGGNQPQHF | TGTGCCAGCAGAACCCCAGGGGGCAATCAGCCCCAGCATTTT
TRBJ2-5 | TRBV21-1 | - | - | CAGKIEKTQYF | TGTGCCGGCAAAATAGAAAAGACCCAGTACTTC
TRBJ2-5 | TRBV10-3 | - | TRBD2 | CAISAKEPGLAGGRMETQYF | TGTGCCATCAGTGCCAAGGAACCGGGACTAGCGGGGGGAAGGATGGAGACCCAGTACTTC
TRBJ2-6 | TRBV19 | - | TRBD2 | CASSILAGTRGSGANVLTF | TGTGCCAGTAGTATTCTTGCCGGGACTAGGGGTTCGGGGGCCAACGTCCTGACTTTC
TRBJ2-7 | TRBV11-3 | - | - | CASSQSTGVPYEQYF | TGTGCCAGCAGCCAATCGACCGGGGTCCCCTACGAGCAGTACTTC
TRBJ2-5 | TRBV6-5 | - | TRBD2 | CASSYSGLAEETQYF | TGTGCCAGCAGTTACTCTGGACTAGCGGAAGAGACCCAGTACTTC
TRBJ2-7 | TRBV7-9 | - | - | CASSLESSYEQYF | TGTGCCAGCAGCTTGGAGAGCTCCTACGAGCAGTACTTC
TRBJ2-2 | TRBV5-6 | - | - | CASTNPGGLTGELFF | TGTGCCAGCACAAACCCCGGGGGTCTCACCGGGGAGCTGTTTTTT
TRBJ2-2 | TRBV13 | - | TRBD2 | CASSLTPPRLAGRPTANTGELFF | TGTGCCAGCAGCTTAACCCCACCCCGGCTAGCGGGTCGGCCTACCGCGAACACCGGGGAGCTGTTTTTT